The clone carrying this TCR beta chain was detected only a few times. Antigen: not known. This specimen comes from a study of regulatory T cells in long-lasting Graves disease. As for the study in general: Persistence in Graves' disease denoted antithyroid drug use beyond 5 years alongside positive TSH receptor antibodies. Notes on the study in general: Persistent Graves' patients showed reduced TCR diversity versus newly diagnosed patients.

CDR3 length equals 16 residues. Trimming removed 2 bases from V and 1 base from J, with 12 bases in between. CDR1 is SGHRS and CDR2 is YFSETQ in the germline V gene. Described time point: persistent/refractory GD, antithyroid drugs over 5 years with positive TRAb. The TCR library was made from RNA extracted from PBMCs. Arm-PCR of CDR3 regions and iRepertoire HTBI primers were the basis on which TCR beta libraries were built. The authors' processing: Spanning all samples, the identified segments comprised over 50 TRBV and about 15 TRBJ. One entry per CDR3 protein, called by TCRdb with MiXCR from the multiplex PCR reads. The V and J calls were not made by the authors but by TCRdb's processing. This table holds about 660,000 distinct CDR3 sequences, 30% found once.

The sequence came from a female donor with Graves disease. This material consisted of peripheral blood mononuclear cells (PBMCs), taken when the disease was refractory, from a patient treated with antithyroid drugs. The V gene is TRBV5-1, the J gene TRBJ2-2; TRBD1 is a possible D gene (6 bases). This CDR3 is CASSFGHRENTGELFF. The CDR3 nucleotides read TGCGCCAGCAGCTTTGGCCACAGGGAGAACACCGGGGAGCTGTTTTTT.